A selection of T cell receptor beta chains follows, all from one sample in a study of Ad26.COV2.S vaccination and SARS-CoV-2 variants. Libraries were prepared by immunoSEQ multiplex PCR; TCRdb keeps only in-frame clonotypes and omits some of them. The sample lists around 350,000 clones, about 92% occurring once. The sequences come from peripheral blood, collected after recovery from COVID-19. The receptors originated from a human donor who had recovered from COVID-19. CDR3s include the opening cysteine and the closing phenylalanine or tryptophan. The D gene is left open where the match is weak. A row's size may be missing; if present it is once, few, many or a size class.

d_gene,v_gene,j_gene,abundance,CDR3aa,CDR3nt
TRBD2,TRBV5-4,TRBJ2-3,once,CASSLGGLAGGWGTDTQYF,TGTGCCAGCAGCTTGGGCGGACTAGCGGGGGGTTGGGGCACAGATACGCAGTATTTT
TRBD1,TRBV7-9,TRBJ1-2,-,CASSLGSGQGAFGYTF,TGTGCCAGCAGCTTAGGGTCGGGACAGGGGGCGTTCGGCTACACCTTC
-,TRBV20-1,TRBJ2-1,-,CSATNNEQFF,TGCAGTGCCACAAACAATGAGCAGTTCTTC
-,TRBV18,TRBJ1-2,-,CASSPQDTNYGYTF,TGTGCCAGCTCACCCCAGGATACTAACTATGGCTACACCTTC
-,TRBV19,TRBJ1-2,-,CASSAGEGKGYGYTF,TGTGCCAGTAGTGCAGGGGAAGGTAAAGGCTATGGCTACACCTTC
-,TRBV5-1,TRBJ1-5,-,CASSRDLGQPQHF,TGCGCCAGCAGCCGGGACTTAGGTCAGCCCCAGCATTTT
-,TRBV9,TRBJ2-3,-,CASSVARTSTDTQYF,TGTGCCAGCAGCGTAGCTCGGACCAGCACAGATACGCAGTATTTT
-,TRBV6-6,TRBJ1-6,once,CAISQGFASPLHF,TGTGCCATCAGTCAGGGGTTCGCTTCACCCCTCCACTTT
-,TRBV7-8,TRBJ2-2,-,CASSFRRGNTGELFF,TGTGCCAGCAGCTTCCGGCGGGGAAACACCGGGGAGCTGTTTTTT
TRBD2,TRBV9,TRBJ2-7,-,CASSVSGGSYEQYF,TGTGCCAGCAGCGTTAGCGGGGGGTCCTACGAGCAGTACTTC
-,TRBV11-2,TRBJ1-1,-,CASNRAGTNTEAFF,TGTGCCAGCAATCGGGCGGGGACGAACACTGAAGCTTTCTTT
TRBD2,TRBV19,TRBJ2-2,-,CASSIRGGQNTGELFF,TGTGCCAGTAGTATCCGCGGGGGGCAGAACACCGGGGAGCTGTTTTTT
TRBD1,TRBV9,TRBJ1-1,-,CASSATTGRTEAFF,TGTGCCAGCAGCGCCACGACAGGGCGGACTGAAGCTTTCTTT
-,TRBV24-1,TRBJ2-3,-,CATSESSVADTQYF,TGTGCCACCAGTGAGAGTAGCGTGGCCGATACGCAGTATTTT
-,TRBV5-1,TRBJ1-6,-,CASSLWTVGGRHNSPLHF,TGCGCCAGCAGCCTGTGGACAGTGGGTGGGAGGCATAATTCACCCCTCCACTTT
-,TRBV3-1/TRBV3-2,TRBJ1-1,once,CASSQQREAFF,TGTGCCAGCAGCCAACAACGGGAGGCTTTCTTT
-,TRBV6-6,TRBJ2-2,once,CASRPRDVANTGELFF,TGTGCCAGCAGGCCCCGGGACGTTGCGAACACCGGGGAGCTGTTTTTT
-,TRBV6-5,TRBJ1-2,once,CASSRPYLNYGYTF,TGTGCCAGCAGTCGACCTTATCTTAACTATGGCTACACCTTC